Here is one TCR beta chain with its context. There is no known antigen for this receptor. Nothing much larger sits one base from this clone, and base qualities are not available. The source of the sample is a study of blood T cell repertoires in COVID-19 (dated by TCRdb to the early 2020s). For context, the study as a whole: Collaborator samples came from the United States, Italy and Spain and covered acute and convalescent phases of COVID-19. Where available, HLA class I and class II types were taken from metadata supplied by the sample provider and were not determined by assay-based typing. A de-identified subject ID, COVID-19 status, age in years and sex were almost always included in the sample metadata. The prospective study material was composed of cDNA or gDNA derived from T cells, B-cell-depleted T cells, or PBMCs. Samples came from the ongoing ImmuneRACE study (first 160 participants) plus 1,254 subjects from 6 global collaborators. The repertoires were made available in a free public database intended to serve as a resource for research on the immune response to SARS-CoV-2. Deeply sampled blood TCRbeta repertoires from subjects exposed to, actively infected with, or recovered from COVID-19 were included in the dataset. General findings and caveats noted by the study authors: The amount of clinical and demographic metadata varied by source and participant and was provided uncurated.

Collaborating institutions collected whole blood in K2EDTA tubes following their own protocols. Collaborator samples were shipped for TCRbeta analysis as frozen whole blood, isolated PBMCs, or DNA extracted from either sample type. The CDR3 runs 16 amino acids, cysteine and phenylalanine included. Only CDR3 DNA is held: 48 bases, read in frame from base 1. Germline trimming: 4 bases from V, 5 bases from J; junction bases outside gene matches: 3. The germline V gene (reference sequence) specifies MNHEY as CDR1 and SMNVEV as CDR2. TCRbeta CDR3 regions were amplified from genomic DNA by means of the immunoSEQ Assay, a bias-controlled multiplex PCR. Processing in the source paper ran as follows. The number of nucleated cells in each sample was estimated from the amplification of reference gene primers within the assay. To quantify the absolute abundance of each unique TCRbeta CDR3 rearrangement, sequence reads were collapsed and filtered. Productive Simpson clonality was computed per sample as the square root of Simpson's diversity index over productive rearrangements. TCRdb took over this immuneACCESS table, retaining in-frame rearrangements with V and J assigned. Such tables are incomplete; in checked studies, under half of the missing clones stem from an unresolved V gene, and the remainder is unexplained. V, J and clone size are those of that table, while D and trimming were read from the DNA. In all, the sample holds 10,000 or so clones, and 70% to 90% of those were seen once. The ten largest clones add up to more than 9.5% of the sample.

This receptor chain uses TRBV27 and TRBJ2-1; 15 nucleotides in the junction match TRBD2. Sequenced: peripheral blood. The origin of this receptor is a human donor in a cohort sampled during active COVID-19. At the DNA level, the sequence is TGTGCCAGCAGTTCTTGGACTAGCGGGAGGGACAATGAGCAGTTCTTC. It encodes CASSSWTSGRDNEQFF.